This record concerns one T cell receptor beta chain sequence. Authors' data handling: Amplification of reference gene primers was used by the study to estimate nucleated cell counts. The table came from immunoSEQ multiplex PCR; TCRdb's copy has only in-frame clones and leaves some out. D and trimming were read from the DNA, whereas the V and J calls and clone size are those reported in that table. Of approximately 250,000 clones listed, about 91% are singletons. Germline V lookup: CDR1 MDHEN, CDR2 SYDVKM. V lost 5 bases, J lost 2 bases, and 10 bases lay in between. The CDR3 has 15 residues. Cohorts were determined from participant-reported clinical history. This sample stems from a study of blood T cell repertoires in COVID-19. Across the whole study: From T cells, B-cell-depleted T cells, or PBMCs came the material, which was cDNA or gDNA.

This TCR came from a man aged 35 to 55 who had been exposed to COVID-19. The chain carries TRBV28 and TRBJ1-6; D is unresolved. Input material: PBMCs or T cells enriched from blood (not recorded which). CDR3 sequence: CASSSPGTYNSPLHF. The DNA of the CDR3 is TGTGCCAGCAGTAGCCCGGGAACCTATAATTCACCCCTCCACTTT.